This T cell receptor beta chain is drawn from a study of early T cells in non-severe SARS-CoV-2 infection. This clonotype was recorded at least ten times. TCRdb reprocessed the 5' RACE reads via MiXCR and lists one record per CDR3 protein. The sample holds over 35,000 distinct CDR3 sequences, about 6% seen once. V lost 2 bases, J lost 8 bases, and 6 bases lay in between. This CDR3 has 12 residues. Germline V CDR1 and CDR2: SGHVS, FNYEAQ. The input for sequencing was whole blood, taken at baseline. The genes are TRBV7-6 and TRBJ2-2, with no clear D. This TCR came from an adult who was a healthcare worker with PCR-confirmed SARS-CoV-2 infection or an uninfected control (not recorded which). The CDR3 sequence: CASSLIGGELFF. The CDR3 bases are TGTGCCAGCAGCTTAATAGGGGGGGAGCTGTTTTTT.